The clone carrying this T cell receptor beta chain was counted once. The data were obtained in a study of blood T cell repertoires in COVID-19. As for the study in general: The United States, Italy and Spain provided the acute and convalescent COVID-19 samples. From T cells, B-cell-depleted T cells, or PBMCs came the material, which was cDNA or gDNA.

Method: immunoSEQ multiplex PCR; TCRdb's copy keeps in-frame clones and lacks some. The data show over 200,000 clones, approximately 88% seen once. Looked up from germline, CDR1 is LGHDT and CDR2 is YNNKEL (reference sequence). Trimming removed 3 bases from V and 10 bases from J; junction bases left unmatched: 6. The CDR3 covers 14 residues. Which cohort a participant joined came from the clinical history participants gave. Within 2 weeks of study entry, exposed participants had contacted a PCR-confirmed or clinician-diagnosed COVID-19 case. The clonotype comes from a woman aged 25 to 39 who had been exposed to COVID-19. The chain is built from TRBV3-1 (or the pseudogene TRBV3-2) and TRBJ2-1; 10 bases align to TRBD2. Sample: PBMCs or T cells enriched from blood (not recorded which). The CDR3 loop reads CASSQELAGSEQFF. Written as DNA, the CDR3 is TGTGCCAGCAGCCAGGAACTAGCGGGATCAGAGCAGTTCTTC.